These 5 T cell receptor beta chains were all obtained from the same sample, sequenced in a study of OX40 agonist ivuxolimab in advanced cancers. Generated by immunoSEQ multiplex PCR, the TCRdb table keeps only in-frame clones and is missing some. The data show about 39,000 clones, roughly four fifths seen once. The source material was CD4+ or CD8+ T cells sorted from blood, sampled in a trial of the OX40 agonist ivuxolimab. The receptors come from an adult with an advanced solid tumor such as melanoma, head and neck, liver or kidney cancer.

The rearrangement joins TRBV9 to TRBJ1-4; TRBD1 is a possible D gene (6 bases). The length of the CDR3 is 17 residues. The germline gives CDR1 SGDLS, CDR2 YYNGEE. The V and J ends lost 0 bases and 2 bases respectively, with 14 bases between them. Here the CDR3 reads CASSVEWGGSTNEKLFF. The CDR3 DNA follows: TGTGCCAGCAGCGTAGAGTGGGGGGGCTCGACTAATGAAAAACTGTTTTTT. Together with reference TRBV9 and TRBJ1-4, the CDR3 gives the full variable domain: DSGVTQTPKHLITATGQRVTLRCSPRSGDLSVYWYQQSLDQGLQFLIQYYNGEERAKGNILERFSAQQFPDLHSELNLSSLELGDSALYFCASSVEWGGSTNEKLFFGSGTQLSVL.

The chain uses TRBV9 and TRBJ2-1, with TRBD2 identical over 9 bases. The trim removed 4 bases at V and 8 bases at J, leaving 13 bases unmatched. In germline, CDR1 is SGDLS, CDR2 YYNGEE. CDR3 length equals 16 residues. The CDR3 spells CASSSRGSGSVDEQFF. CDR3 sequence (DNA): TGTGCCAGCAGCTCCCGGGGTAGCGGGAGTGTCGATGAGCAGTTCTTC.

This clone was counted a single time. The chain recombines TRBV29-1 with TRBJ2-3; TRBD2 matches at 16 bases. The germline V gene has CDR1 SQVTM and CDR2 ANQGSEA. The CDR3 loop spans 15 amino acids. With V trimmed by 6 bases and J by 4 bases, 4 bases remained unmatched. The CDR3 coding sequence is TGCAGCGTCGCGGGACTAGCGGGAGGGGCAGATACGCAGTATTTT. Residues: CSVAGLAGGADTQYF.

The CDR3 reads CASSPGLGYYEQYV. The CDR3 DNA reads as TGTGCCAGCAGTCCTGGACTCGGTTACTACGAGCAGTACGTC. V and J are TRBV6-5 and TRBJ2-7; D might be TRBD2 (5 bases). Per the germline V gene, CDR1 is MNHEY and CDR2 is SVGAGI. V dropped 5 bases and J dropped 3 bases, with 14 bases sitting between them. The CDR3 extends over 14 amino acids.

V is TRBV2 and J is TRBJ1-2, with TRBD1 matching over 7 bases. Germline lookup yields CDR1 SNHLY and CDR2 FYNNEI. This CDR3 contains 14 residues. J gave up 8 bases and V 4 bases, and 10 bases lay outside the gene matches. The CDR3 bases are TGTGCCAGCAGTGTTTCTTTGACGACAGGGGGCTACACCTTC. This codes for CASSVSLTTGGYTF. The whole variable domain, filled in from reference TRBV2 and TRBJ1-2, reads EPEVTQTPSHQVTQMGQEVILRCVPISNHLYFYWYRQILGQKVEFLVSFYNNEISEKSEIFDDQFSVERPDGSNFTLKIRSTKLEDSAMYFCASSVSLTTGGYTFGSGTRLTVV.